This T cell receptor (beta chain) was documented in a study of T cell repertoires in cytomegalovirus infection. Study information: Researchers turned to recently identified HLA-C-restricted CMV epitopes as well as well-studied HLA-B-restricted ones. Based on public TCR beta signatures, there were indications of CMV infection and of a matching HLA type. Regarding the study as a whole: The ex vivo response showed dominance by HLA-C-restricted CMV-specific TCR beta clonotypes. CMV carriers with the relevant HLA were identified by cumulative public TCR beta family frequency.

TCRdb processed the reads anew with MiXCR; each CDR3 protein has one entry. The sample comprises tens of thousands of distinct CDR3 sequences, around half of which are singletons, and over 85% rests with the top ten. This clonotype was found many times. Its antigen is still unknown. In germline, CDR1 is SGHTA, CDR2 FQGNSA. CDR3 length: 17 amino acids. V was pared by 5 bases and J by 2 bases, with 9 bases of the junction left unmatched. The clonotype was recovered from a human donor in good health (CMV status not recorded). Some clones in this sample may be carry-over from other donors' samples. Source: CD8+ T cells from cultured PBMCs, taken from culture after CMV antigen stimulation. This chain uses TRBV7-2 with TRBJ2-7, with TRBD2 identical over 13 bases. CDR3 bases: TGTGCCAGCAGCGCCCGACTAGCGGGAGGCCCAACCTACGAGCAGTACTTC. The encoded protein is CASSARLAGGPTYEQYF.